The 4 T cell receptor beta chains in this list originate from one sample, sequenced in a study of early T cells in non-severe SARS-CoV-2 infection. Using its own MiXCR run on the 5' RACE reads, TCRdb lists one record per CDR3 protein. The data contain around 58,000 distinct CDR3 sequences, around 4.6% of them singletons. Sequenced material: whole blood. The receptors come from an adult who was a healthcare worker with PCR-confirmed SARS-CoV-2 infection or an uninfected control (not recorded which).

This clonotype was seen ten or more times. The J gene is TRBJ1-6, the V gene TRBV19; 10 nucleotides agree with TRBD1. The CDR3 runs 14 residues. The trim removed 5 bases at V and 7 bases at J, leaving 2 bases unmatched. The germline gives CDR1 LNHDA, CDR2 SQIVND (reference sequence). The CDR3 protein is CASSSTGGNSPLHF. The CDR3 DNA sequence: TGTGCCAGTAGTTCGACAGGGGGCAATTCACCCCTCCACTTT.

This clonotype came up a few times. The gene calls are TRBV6-5 and TRBJ2-6; D gene ambiguous. The CDR3 is 15 amino acids. Germline V gives CDR1 MNHEY, CDR2 SVGAGI. The germline V and J ends were trimmed by 6 bases and 0 bases, with 9 bases remaining between them. The chain's CDR3 is CASRAGVSGANVLTF. The DNA of the CDR3 is TGTGCCAGCAGGGCAGGCGTCTCTGGGGCCAACGTCCTGACTTTC.

This clonotype was recorded a few times. The genes are TRBV14 and TRBJ2-1, with 10 bases that match TRBD2. The CDR3 spans 16 residues. Germline V CDR1 and CDR2: SGHDN, FVKESK. J was trimmed by 1 base and V by 4 bases; bases with no gene match: 4. The CDR3 DNA is TGTGCCAGCAGCCTTACTAGCGGGGTTTCCTACAATGAGCAGTTCTTC. As protein: CASSLTSGVSYNEQFF.

This clonotype has ten or more counts. The chain couples TRBV24-1 to TRBJ1-2; 9 nucleotides line up with TRBD1. Unmatched junction bases numbered 3, after V lost 7 bases and J lost 7 bases. CDR3 length: 12 amino acids. Germline assignment: CDR1 KGHDR and CDR2 SFDVKD. The CDR3 loop reads CATRMTGGGYTF. In DNA form, the CDR3 reads TGTGCCACCAGGATGACAGGGGGTGGCTACACCTTC.